The TCR beta chain described here comes from a study of shared clonotypes between healthy human individuals. In the study overall: A few men and a couple of women, aged 18 to 49, were donors.

A remark on this clone: One end of the junction is discordant with germline, which a read error may explain.

Several immunoSEQ 96-well plates shared each subset's DNA, each plate a replicate. The assay was immunoSEQ multiplex PCR, and TCRdb's table has in-frame clones only and misses some. This table holds hundreds of thousands of clones, around 72% found once. The CDR3 is 13 residues long. Per the germline V gene, CDR1 is LNHDA and CDR2 is SQIVND (reference sequence). Sequencing input: memory CD4+ T cells sorted from blood. The subset denotes: CD45RA-negative fraction. The genes are TRBV19 and TRBJ1-2; tentative D call: TRBD1 (5 bases). This TCR came from a woman aged 30 to 39 in good health. This chain's CDR3 is CASSIEGLYDYTF. In DNA form, the CDR3 reads TGTGCCAGTAGTATTGAGGGGCTTTATGACTACACCTTC.